Shown below are 32 T cell receptor beta chains from a single sample sequenced in a study of blood T cell repertoires in COVID-19. Libraries were prepared by immunoSEQ multiplex PCR; TCRdb keeps only in-frame clonotypes and omits some of them. This table holds about 250,000 clones, about 89% found once. Sequenced sample: PBMCs or T cells enriched from blood (not recorded which). These receptors were taken from a man aged 35-49 years who had recovered from COVID-19.

The rearrangement uses TRBV7-9 and TRBJ1-5, with a possible D match to TRBD1 (6 bases). The germline V and J ends were trimmed by 5 bases and 2 bases, with 13 bases remaining between them. CDR1 and CDR2 (germline): SEHNR, FQNEAQ (reference sequence). CDR3 length equals 15 residues. The CDR3, as DNA: TGTGCCAGCAGCCCAGCCAAGGGGGGCAATCAGCCCCAGCATTTT. This encodes CASSPAKGGNQPQHF.

V gene TRBV11-3 combines with J gene TRBJ2-7, with 11 bases aligning to TRBD2. Germline trimming cut 5 bases from V and 7 bases from J; bases unmatched to any gene: 13. The germline gives CDR1 SGHNT, CDR2 YENEEA. This CDR3 comprises 16 residues. This chain's CDR3 is CASSQGTSGSRVEQYF. CDR3 coding DNA: TGTGCCAGCAGCCAAGGGACTAGCGGCAGCCGGGTGGAGCAGTACTTC.

This chain uses TRBV6-5 with TRBJ1-1; 8 bases fit TRBD1. CDR1 and CDR2 (germline): MNHEY, SVGAGI. CDR3 length: 15 amino acids. V lost 6 bases to trimming and J lost 5 bases; unmatched junction nucleotides: 11. CDR3 DNA sequence: TGTGCCAGCAGCCCCGCAGGACAGGGAACGACTGAAGCTTTCTTT. Protein: CASSPAGQGTTEAFF.

The gene calls are TRBV27 and TRBJ1-4, with TRBD1 as a possible D gene (6 bases). The V gene lost 5 bases and the J gene lost 8 bases, with 18 bases spanning the gap. This CDR3 region has 15 residues. From germline, CDR1 is MNHEY and CDR2 SMNVEV (reference sequence). CDR3 nucleotides: TGTGCCAGCAGTGTTGACAGGCGGTTTCGGGAAAAACTGTTTTTT. Translating gives CASSVDRRFREKLFF.

The chain uses TRBV11-2 and TRBJ1-4; maybe TRBD1 (5 bases). Per the germline V gene, CDR1 is SGHAT and CDR2 is FQNNGV. Trimming stripped 3 bases from V and 13 bases from J, with 21 bases between. This CDR3 has 15 amino acids. The CDR3 DNA reads TGTGCCAGCAGCTTGTCTCCAGGGTCCGCAATAAGACTGTTTTTT. It encodes CASSLSPGSAIRLFF.

This chain's CDR3 is CASSQEHRNTEAFF. CDR3 coding DNA: TGCGCCAGCAGCCAAGAGCACAGGAACACTGAAGCTTTCTTT. This chain uses TRBV4-3 with TRBJ1-1; no clear D gene. Germline CDR1 is LGHNA and CDR2 is YSLEER. The V end was cut by 0 bases, the J end by 1 base, with 6 bases between. The CDR3 runs to 14 residues.

CDR3 nucleotides: TGTGCCAGCAGCCACCGACAGGGGCTTTTGGACACTGAAGCTTTCTTT. Encoded protein: CASSHRQGLLDTEAFF. J is TRBJ1-1 and V is TRBV5-5, with 8 bases lining up with TRBD1. Trimming removed 4 bases from V and 3 bases from J; junction bases left unmatched: 11. The length of the CDR3 is 16 residues. CDR1 and CDR2 from the germline V gene are SGHKS and YYEKEE (reference sequence).

The J gene is TRBJ2-2, the V gene TRBV7-2; tentative D call: TRBD2 (5 bases). V was shortened by 1 base and J by 4 bases, with 7 bases between the two germline ends. Per germline, CDR1 SGHTA and CDR2 FQGNSA. This CDR3 region has 14 residues. The CDR3 DNA reads as TGTGCCAGCAGCTTAGAACGGGGCACCGGGGAGCTGTTTTTT. This sequence encodes CASSLERGTGELFF.

This sequence joins TRBV6-5 and TRBJ2-7, with TRBD1 as a possible D gene (5 bases). Trimming removed 3 bases at V and 3 bases at J, with 15 bases between. Per germline, CDR1 MNHEY and CDR2 SVGAGI. The CDR3 loop spans 15 amino acids. The CDR3 coding sequence is TGTGCCAGCAGTTATTCATCGACAGAGAGCTACGAGCAGTACTTC. Protein product: CASSYSSTESYEQYF.

The J gene is TRBJ1-1, the V gene TRBV7-3; 8 nucleotides align to TRBD1. CDR3 length equals 12 residues. Germline CDR1 and CDR2: SGHTA and FQGTGA. J lost 8 bases, V lost 1 base, and 0 bases had no gene match. CDR3 coding DNA: TGTGCCAGCAGCTTAAACAGGGGGGAAGCTTTCTTT. Its protein product is CASSLNRGEAFF.

V and J are TRBV6-5 and TRBJ2-5, with 7 bases matching TRBD2. The germline V gene has CDR1 MNHEY and CDR2 SVGAGI. The trim removed 10 bases at V and 3 bases at J, leaving 8 bases unmatched. This CDR3 has 13 amino acids. CDR3 sequence: CAIRLGGEETQYF. In nucleotides, the CDR3 is TGTGCCATCCGGCTTGGGGGGGAAGAGACCCAGTACTTC.

The chain is built from TRBV5-6 and TRBJ2-2, with 8 bases fitting TRBD2. V lost 0 bases to trimming and J lost 3 bases; unmatched junction nucleotides: 4. In germline, CDR1 is SGHDT, CDR2 YYEEEE. This CDR3 spans 16 amino acids. The CDR3 coding sequence is TGTGCCAGCAGCTTGGTAACTAGCGGATACACCGGGGAGCTGTTTTTT. This encodes CASSLVTSGYTGELFF.

This rearrangement joins TRBV5-6 to TRBJ1-5, with D tentatively TRBD1 (6 bases). V was clipped by 5 bases and J by 4 bases, with 16 bases between them. Germline values: CDR1 SGHDT, CDR2 YYEEEE. The CDR3 spans 15 residues. The CDR3, as DNA: TGTGCCAGCAGTTTAGGATGGGGGCGGAATCAGCCCCAGCATTTT. It encodes CASSLGWGRNQPQHF.

This rearrangement joins TRBV9 to TRBJ2-3; 12 nucleotides align to TRBD2. The V gene's germline CDR1 is SGDLS and CDR2 YYNGEE. Losses at the gene ends were 4 bases for V and 2 bases for J; bases not matched to a gene: 5. This CDR3 contains 16 residues. CDR3 loop: CASSLGLAGITDTQYF. CDR3 DNA: TGTGCCAGCAGCCTCGGACTAGCGGGGATCACAGATACGCAGTATTTT. The full variable domain, completed using reference TRBV9 and TRBJ2-3, is DSGVTQTPKHLITATGQRVTLRCSPRSGDLSVYWYQQSLDQGLQFLIQYYNGEERAKGNILERFSAQQFPDLHSELNLSSLELGDSALYFCASSLGLAGITDTQYFGPGTRLTVL.

The genes are TRBV11-2 and TRBJ2-1; D gene ambiguous. V lost 1 base and J lost 5, with 6 bases in between. The CDR3 loop spans 13 amino acids. In germline, CDR1 is SGHAT, CDR2 FQNNGV. CDR3 in DNA: TGTGCCAGCAGCTTAGGGCAGAACAATGAGCAGTTCTTC. It translates to CASSLGQNNEQFF.

V and J are TRBV3-1 (or the pseudogene TRBV3-2) and TRBJ2-7; TRBD2 is a possible D gene (5 bases). The CDR3 runs to 17 residues. The ends were cut back, 2 bases at V and 3 bases at J, with 20 bases in the middle. Germline V gives CDR1 LGHDT, CDR2 YNNKEL (reference sequence). This CDR3 is CASSQSGRQDQLYEQYF. CDR3 in DNA: TGTGCCAGCAGCCAAAGCGGAAGACAAGATCAACTCTACGAGCAGTACTTC.

The chain has TRBV6-6 and TRBJ2-1; the D gene is possibly TRBD2 (7 bases). This CDR3 comprises 14 residues. V dropped 11 bases and J dropped 7 bases, with 21 bases sitting between them. Germline loops: CDR1 MNHNY, CDR2 SVGAGI (reference sequence). The CDR3 loop reads CAHREGGKGNEQFF. CDR3 nucleotide sequence: TGTGCCCACAGGGAGGGGGGGAAAGGGAATGAGCAGTTCTTC.

This sequence joins TRBV19 and TRBJ1-2; 12 bases fit TRBD1. The CDR3 is 18 residues long. With 6 bases clipped from V and 4 bases from J, the junction kept 15 bases outside the gene matches. The germline V gene has CDR1 LNHDA and CDR2 SQIVND (reference sequence). The chain's CDR3 is CASRSTPGQGAGGYGYTF. The CDR3, as DNA: TGTGCCAGTAGATCCACTCCGGGACAGGGGGCAGGTGGCTATGGCTACACCTTC.

The chain links TRBV7-3 to TRBJ2-5; no clear D. Trimming took off 5 bases at V and 1 base at J, with 11 bases between the two ends. The CDR3 is 14 amino acids. Germline CDR1 SGHTA, CDR2 FQGTGA. Written as DNA, the CDR3 is TGTGCCAGCAGCGCGAGTGGTGGCCAAGAGACCCAGTACTTC. It translates to CASSASGGQETQYF.

The gene calls are TRBV5-6 and TRBJ2-3; TRBD2 might be the D (6 bases). V lost 0 bases and J lost 6, with 17 bases in between. Germline values: CDR1 SGHDT, CDR2 YYEEEE. CDR3 length equals 16 residues. The CDR3 DNA reads TGTGCCAGCAGCTTGGGGTGGGACTCCCTAGGGGATACGCAGTATTTT. As protein: CASSLGWDSLGDTQYF.

The V gene is TRBV7-9, the J gene TRBJ1-1; 7 positions match TRBD1. The CDR3 has 12 amino acids. V lost 5 bases, J lost 8 bases, and 5 bases stayed unmatched. The V gene's germline CDR1 is SEHNR and CDR2 FQNEAQ (reference sequence). CDR3 sequence reads: CASSQGGNEAFF. CDR3 in DNA: TGTGCCAGCAGCCAAGGGGGCAACGAAGCTTTCTTT.

The chain has TRBV25-1 and TRBJ1-1, with a possible D match to TRBD1 (5 bases). V lost 3 bases and J 0 bases, leaving 5 bases between the germline ends. Germline CDR1 is MGHDK and CDR2 is SYGVNS. The CDR3 is made up of 13 amino acids. Written as DNA, the CDR3 is TGTGCCAGCAGTGACAGGGTGAACACTGAAGCTTTCTTT. Translated, it gives CASSDRVNTEAFF.

CDR3 residues: CASSEASATNEKLFF. CDR3 nucleotides: TGTGCCAGCAGTGAGGCCTCTGCAACTAATGAAAAACTGTTTTTT. The rearrangement joins TRBV2 to TRBJ1-4; D remains ambiguous. Trimming took 3 bases from V and 0 from J, leaving 8 bases between them. Germline lookup yields CDR1 SNHLY and CDR2 FYNNEI. The CDR3 loop spans 15 amino acids.

The chain couples TRBV28 to TRBJ2-7; 14 bases map to TRBD2. The germline gives CDR1 MDHEN, CDR2 SYDVKM. CDR3 length: 17 residues. V lost 5 bases to trimming and J lost 1 base; unmatched junction nucleotides: 7. The CDR3 DNA sequence: TGTGCCAGCAGTGAGTGGACTAGCGGGAGGACTTCCTACGAGCAGTACTTC. Translation gives CASSEWTSGRTSYEQYF.

V is TRBV7-9 and J is TRBJ2-1, with a weak D call TRBD1 (7 bases). Deletions cut 6 bases from V and 9 bases from J, with 21 bases between. There are 15 residues in the CDR3. Germline V CDR1 and CDR2: SEHNR, FQNEAQ (reference sequence). DNA of the CDR3: TGTGCCAGCAGGGAGGGTAGACAGGGTCTCGCTGAGCAGTTCTTC. Translated, it gives CASREGRQGLAEQFF.

This chain connects TRBV21-1 to TRBJ2-7; the D call TRBD2 from the table was never checked on the DNA. TRBV21-1 is classified as a pseudogene. This CDR3 has 15 residues. The CDR3 sequence: CASSNLLRSSYEQYF. The CDR3, as DNA: TGTGCCAGCAGCAATTTGCTGAGGAGCTCCTACGAGCAGTACTTC.

This clone was seen a handful of times. V usage is TRBV3-1 (or the pseudogene TRBV3-2) and J usage is TRBJ2-2; D is unresolved. Germline V CDR1 and CDR2: LGHDT, YNNKEL (reference sequence). Trimming removed 8 bases at V and 7 bases at J, with 5 bases between. The CDR3 covers 10 residues. The CDR3 sequence is CASGRGELFF. The CDR3 nucleotides read TGTGCCAGCGGGCGCGGGGAGCTGTTTTTT.

This clone was observed a few times. The genes are TRBV6-5 and TRBJ2-7; TRBD1 is a possible D gene (6 bases). The CDR3 has 15 residues. CDR1 and CDR2 (germline): MNHEY, SVGAGI. V was trimmed by 2 bases and J by 1 base, leaving 12 bases between them. The chain's CDR3 is CASSYTITGSYEQYF. The CDR3 bases are TGTGCCAGCAGTTACACCATCACAGGGTCCTACGAGCAGTACTTC.

The chain combines TRBV30 with TRBJ1-3, with 9 bases aligning to TRBD1. This CDR3 spans 16 amino acids. V trimming: 3 bases; J trimming: 0 bases; junction bases outside the gene matches: 6. Germline V gene data show CDR1 as GTSNPN and CDR2 as SVGIG (reference sequence). The CDR3 loop reads CAWSRDRVGSGNTIYF. For the CDR3, the DNA is TGTGCCTGGAGCCGGGACAGGGTGGGCTCTGGAAACACCATATATTTT.

This clone was counted between two and nine times. The chain is built from TRBV7-8 and TRBJ1-1, with D possibly matching TRBD1 (6 bases). The germline V and J ends were trimmed by 5 bases and 1 base, with 8 bases remaining between them. The CDR3 covers 13 residues. CDR1 is SGHVS, CDR2 FQNEAQ, per germline. DNA for the CDR3: TGTGCCAGCAGCAGGGACACGAACACTGAAGCTTTCTTT. Translating gives CASSRDTNTEAFF.

The V call is TRBV11-3, the J call TRBJ1-1; tentative D call: TRBD1 (6 bases). Trimming removed 4 bases at V and 3 bases at J, with 6 bases between. This CDR3 has 12 amino acids. CDR1 is SGHNT, CDR2 YENEEA, per germline. The CDR3 DNA follows: TGTGCCAGCAGCTCAGGGGACACTGAAGCTTTCTTT. This sequence encodes CASSSGDTEAFF.

The gene calls are TRBV11-2 and TRBJ2-1; 8 bases are shared with TRBD2. This CDR3 contains 11 residues. Germline assignment: CDR1 SGHAT and CDR2 FQNNGV. The V gene end was trimmed by 5 bases and the J gene end by 13 bases; junction bases not matched to a gene: 4. CDR3 nucleotides: TGTGCCAGCAGCCCCGGGACTAGTCAGTTCTTC. Translation gives CASSPGTSQFF.